Presented here are 16 T cell receptor beta chains from one specimen sequenced in a study of blood T cell repertoires in COVID-19. The data were produced by immunoSEQ multiplex PCR, yet TCRdb's version contains in-frame clones alone and is incomplete. Of around 150,000 clones in the sample, 82% were seen once. Sequencing was performed on peripheral blood. These receptor sequences come from a woman in her thirties or forties with COVID-19, enrolled during active disease.

V is TRBV12-5 and J is TRBJ1-2, with D possibly TRBD1 on 6 matching bases. The V gene's germline CDR1 is LGHNT and CDR2 FRNRAP. Trimming removed 4 bases from V and 3 bases from J, with 21 bases in between. CDR3 length equals 17 residues. CDR3 nucleotide sequence: TGTGCTAGTGGTTCCCCTTTCGCGCTCGAGGGGGACTATGGCTACACCTTC. This translates into CASGSPFALEGDYGYTF.

This chain uses TRBV5-5 with TRBJ2-1; 10 bases match TRBD2. The CDR3 is made up of 15 amino acids. The ends lost 4 bases at V and 4 bases at J; junction bases unmatched: 5. The germline V gene encodes CDR1 SGHKS and CDR2 YYEKEE (reference sequence). The CDR3 is CASSIGLAVYNEQFF. CDR3 DNA: TGTGCCAGCAGCATAGGACTAGCGGTATACAATGAGCAGTTCTTC.

This clone appeared a single time. The CDR3 DNA is TGTGCCAGCAGCTTAATCGCCGGGACTCAAAATCAGCCCCAGCATTTT. It specifies CASSLIAGTQNQPQHF. J is TRBJ1-5 and V is TRBV7-8; D possibly corresponds to TRBD1 (5 bases). V lost 2 bases, J lost 4 bases, and 15 bases lay in between. The CDR3 sequence is 16 residues long. The germline V gene encodes CDR1 SGHVS and CDR2 FQNEAQ.

This chain links TRBV14 with TRBJ2-3; D unclear. The CDR3 runs 13 residues. The V gene lost 4 bases and the J gene lost 3 bases, with 8 bases spanning the gap. Germline values: CDR1 SGHDN, CDR2 FVKESK. The CDR3 reads CASSRAVTDTQYF. The CDR3 DNA reads as TGTGCCAGCAGCCGAGCCGTGACAGATACGCAGTATTTT.

V usage is TRBV10-3 and J usage is TRBJ1-5; D is uncertain. CDR3 length: 14 amino acids. Germline lookup yields CDR1 ENHRY and CDR2 SYGVKD. V lost 3 bases and J lost 5, with 11 bases in between. The CDR3 region has the DNA TGTGCCATCAGTGAACGTAGCATCGATCAGCCCCAGCATTTT. Its translation is CAISERSIDQPQHF.

The chain joins TRBV18 to TRBJ2-6, with unresolved D. The CDR3 is made up of 14 amino acids. Trimming removed 9 bases from V and 6 bases from J, with 15 bases in between. The V gene's germline CDR1 is KGHSH and CDR2 LQKENI. In DNA form, the CDR3 reads TGTGCCAGTCTTTCAGTCCAGGAGGCCAACGTCCTGACTTTC. It specifies CASLSVQEANVLTF.

The CDR3 DNA reads TGTGCCAGCTCCGGAGGGGCGGCATACAATGAGCAGTTCTTC. Protein: CASSGGAAYNEQFF. The chain carries TRBV28 and TRBJ2-1, with D possibly matching TRBD2 (6 bases). In germline, CDR1 is MDHEN, CDR2 SYDVKM. CDR3 length: 14 amino acids. V lost 8 bases and J lost 4, with 15 bases in between.

The chain carries TRBV7-8 and TRBJ1-5; tentatively, D is TRBD1 (5 bases). Germline assignment: CDR1 SGHVS and CDR2 FQNEAQ. The CDR3 is 14 amino acids. V gave up 5 bases and J gave up 6 bases, with 14 bases separating them. Here the CDR3 DNA reads TGTGCCAGCAGCACCCGGGCGGGGCCTCAGCCCCAGCATTTT. This codes for CASSTRAGPQPQHF.

The J gene is TRBJ1-2, the V gene TRBV9; 9 nucleotides align to TRBD1. This CDR3 has 14 residues. V trimming: 5 bases; J trimming: 4 bases; junction bases outside the gene matches: 6. Germline V gives CDR1 SGDLS, CDR2 YYNGEE. The CDR3 nucleotides are TGTGCCAGCAGGTCCGGGACAGGGACCTATGGCTACACCTTC. It encodes CASRSGTGTYGYTF.

This sequence joins TRBV19 and TRBJ2-1; 12 bases agree with TRBD2. The trim removed 5 bases at V and 6 bases at J, leaving 8 bases unmatched. This CDR3 is 16 amino acids long. Looked up from germline, CDR1 is LNHDA and CDR2 is SQIVND (reference sequence). The CDR3 spells CASSPKTSGGFNEQFF. CDR3 DNA: TGTGCCAGTAGTCCAAAGACTAGCGGGGGTTTCAATGAGCAGTTCTTC.

The gene calls are TRBV19 and TRBJ1-2, with a tentative D call TRBD1 (6 bases). The CDR3 loop spans 14 amino acids. V was cut by 1 base and J by 8 bases, with 14 bases left in between. The V gene's germline CDR1 is LNHDA and CDR2 SQIVND (reference sequence). The CDR3, as DNA: TGTGCCAGTAGTATAGGTCACAGGGTTCCGGGCTACACCTTC. This codes for CASSIGHRVPGYTF.

CDR3 DNA sequence: TGTGCCAGCAGCCAAGTTGCGTGGCAGGGGAATTCACCCCTCCACTTT. Translation gives CASSQVAWQGNSPLHF. The rearrangement uses TRBV3-1 (or the pseudogene TRBV3-2) and TRBJ1-6, with D tentatively TRBD1 (6 bases). V lost 1 base, J lost 7 bases, and 14 bases lay in between. This CDR3 has 16 residues. Germline-derived CDR1 and CDR2 are LGHDT and YNNKEL (reference sequence).

The chain combines TRBV14 with TRBJ2-7; TRBD1 might be the D (5 bases). V was shortened by 2 bases and J by 6 bases, with 11 bases between the two germline ends. The germline CDR1 and CDR2 sequences are SGHDN and FVKESK. This CDR3 is built from 13 residues. CDR3: CASSQLHQGEQYF. CDR3 DNA: TGTGCCAGCAGCCAATTGCACCAGGGCGAGCAGTACTTC.

The chain combines TRBV24-1 with TRBJ2-5; TRBD2 matches at 12 bases. The CDR3 consists of 17 residues. Germline CDR1 is KGHDR and CDR2 is SFDVKD. The V and J ends lost 1 base and 5 bases, in that order; junction bases with no gene match: 7. CDR3 amino acids: CATSDFATSGSRETQYF. The CDR3 region has the DNA TGTGCCACCAGTGATTTCGCGACTAGCGGGAGTAGGGAGACCCAGTACTTC.

The chain has TRBV2 and TRBJ2-2, with 7 bases aligning to TRBD2. The CDR3 spans 15 residues. Germline trimming cut 6 bases from V and 6 bases from J; bases unmatched to any gene: 10. CDR1 and CDR2 from the germline V gene are SNHLY and FYNNEI. Here the CDR3 reads CASSDRTSSAGELFF. The CDR3 DNA reads as TGTGCCAGCAGCGACCGGACTAGTTCGGCCGGGGAGCTGTTTTTT.

The chain employs TRBV27 and TRBJ1-2, with D possibly matching TRBD1 (6 bases). The germline CDR1 and CDR2 sequences are MNHEY and SMNVEV (reference sequence). The CDR3 length is 12 residues. The CDR3 region has the DNA TGTGCGGCAGGGGTTATAGCGGGGGGCTACACCTTC. This encodes CAAGVIAGGYTF.